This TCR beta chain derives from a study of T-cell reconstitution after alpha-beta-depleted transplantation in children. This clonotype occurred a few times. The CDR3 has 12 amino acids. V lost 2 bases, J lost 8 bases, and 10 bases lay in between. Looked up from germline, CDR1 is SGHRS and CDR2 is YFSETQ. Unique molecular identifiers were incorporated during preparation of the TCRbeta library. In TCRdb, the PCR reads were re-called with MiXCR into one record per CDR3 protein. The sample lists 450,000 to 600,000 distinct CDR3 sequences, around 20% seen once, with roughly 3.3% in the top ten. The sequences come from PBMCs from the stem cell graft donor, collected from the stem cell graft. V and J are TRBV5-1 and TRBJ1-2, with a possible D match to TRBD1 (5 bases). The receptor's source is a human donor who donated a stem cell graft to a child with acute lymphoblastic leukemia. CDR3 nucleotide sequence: TGCGCCAGCAGCTTTTTTGGGGACGGCTACACCTTC. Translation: CASSFFGDGYTF.